Shown below are 23 T cell receptor beta chains from a single sample sequenced in a study of T-cell memory formation after mild COVID-19. One entry per CDR3 protein results from TCRdb running MiXCR on the 5' RACE reads. Among about 81,000 distinct CDR3 sequences listed, about 23% were seen once. Specimen: PBMCs or a T cell subset sorted from them (not recorded which). The source of these receptors is a man between 18 and 29 years old who had mild COVID-19 (a few samples of this study predate the infection). Cell type and time point are not known.

The rearrangement links TRBV27 to TRBJ2-2; weak D call: TRBD2 (5 bases). The CDR3 is 13 amino acids. Germline CDR1 reads MNHEY; CDR2 reads SMNVEV (reference sequence). Trimming cost V 3 bases and J 7 bases, with 9 bases left between them. In DNA, the CDR3 is TGTGCCAGCAGTTTTAGCGTTGGCGGGGAGCTGTTTTTT. It encodes CASSFSVGGELFF.

The V and J genes are TRBV28 and TRBJ2-3; TRBD1 aligns across 7 bases. This CDR3 has 13 amino acids. In germline, CDR1 is MDHEN, CDR2 SYDVKM. V was pared by 2 bases and J by 4 bases, with 0 bases of the junction left unmatched. CDR3 in DNA: TGTGCCAGCAGTTTAACAGGGGCAGATACGCAGTATTTT. It translates to CASSLTGADTQYF.

The chain recombines TRBV20-1 with TRBJ2-2; TRBD2 matches at 7 bases. With 0 bases clipped from V and 3 bases from J, the junction kept 4 bases outside the gene matches. Germline lookup yields CDR1 DFQATT and CDR2 SNEGSKA (reference sequence). The CDR3 loop spans 15 amino acids. The chain's CDR3 is CSARDGGEDTGELFF. In DNA form, the CDR3 reads TGCAGTGCTAGAGATGGGGGGGAGGACACCGGGGAGCTGTTTTTT.

This clonotype appeared a few times. The chain links TRBV5-1 to TRBJ1-1; the D is unclear. The germline V gene has CDR1 SGHRS and CDR2 YFSETQ. V was cut by 2 bases and J by 0 bases, with 14 bases left in between. CDR3 length: 16 amino acids. The CDR3 DNA reads as TGCGCCAGCAGCTTTTTTCCACAGAACATGAACACTGAAGCTTTCTTT. It codes for CASSFFPQNMNTEAFF.

Many counts were recorded for this clonotype. The gene calls are TRBV7-2 and TRBJ2-1; D is ambiguous. The CDR3 sequence is 12 residues long. Trimming pared 3 bases from V and 10 bases from J, leaving 10 bases between. Germline CDR1 and CDR2: SGHTA and FQGNSA. The CDR3 bases are TGTGCCAGCAGCTTCGGACGTGTGGAGCAGTTCTTC. Translation: CASSFGRVEQFF.

This clonotype was picked up a small number of times. Here the CDR3 DNA reads TGTGCCAGCAGCTTTTCGGATGGCTACACCTTC. It encodes CASSFSDGYTF. The J gene is TRBJ1-2, the V gene TRBV7-2, with no clear D. Germline CDR1 and CDR2: SGHTA and FQGNSA. The CDR3 has 11 amino acids. V lost 3 bases and J 6 bases, leaving 5 bases between the germline ends. The full variable domain, rest sourced from reference TRBV7-2 and TRBJ1-2, is GAGVSQSPSNKVTEKGKDVELRCDPISGHTALYWYRQSLGQGLEFLIYFQGNSAPDKSGLPSDRFSAERTGGSVSTLTIQRTQQEDSAVYLCASSFSDGYTFGSGTRLTVV.

There are a few counts of this clonotype. The chain couples TRBV19 to TRBJ2-7; D may correspond to TRBD1 or TRBD2 (5 bases each). The CDR3 has 15 amino acids. Per germline, CDR1 LNHDA and CDR2 SQIVND (reference sequence). V dropped 3 bases and J dropped 1 base, with 13 bases sitting between them. DNA for the CDR3: TGTGCCAGTAGTATGAGGGGAGAAGGATCCTACGAGCAGTACTTC. Protein: CASSMRGEGSYEQYF.

The chain recombines TRBV4-1 with TRBJ2-5; either TRBD1 or TRBD2 may fit D (5 bases each). Between the trimmed V and J ends, which lost 4 bases and 2 bases, there was a span of 20 bases. Germline V gene lookup returns CDR1 MGHRA and CDR2 YSYEKL. The CDR3 contains 17 residues. CDR3: CASSPGTGLTVQETQYF. The CDR3, as DNA: TGCGCCAGCAGCCCGGGAACAGGTCTCACGGTTCAAGAGACCCAGTACTTC.

This sequence joins TRBV12-3 or TRBV12-4 and TRBJ2-7; 8 bases map to TRBD1. V gave up 9 bases and J gave up 5 bases; unmatched junction bases: 6. CDR3 size: 12 residues. The CDR3 sequence is CARWTGNNEQYF. CDR3 DNA: TGTGCCAGATGGACAGGGAATAACGAGCAGTACTTC.

The V call is TRBV6-1, the J call TRBJ1-1, with D uncertain. The CDR3 covers 15 residues. Germline V lookup: CDR1 MNHNS, CDR2 SASEGT. The ends were cut back, 3 bases at V and 1 base at J, with 12 bases in the middle. The CDR3 DNA reads as TGTGCCAGCAGTGATTCACGGGTGGGGAACACTGAAGCTTTCTTT. Residues: CASSDSRVGNTEAFF.

This clonotype was picked up a small number of times. The chain couples TRBV7-2 to TRBJ1-6; a weak D match, TRBD1 (5 bases). The V gene's germline CDR1 is SGHTA and CDR2 FQGNSA. This CDR3 contains 15 residues. Trimming cost V 6 bases and J 9 bases, with 18 bases left between them. CDR3 sequence (DNA): TGTGCCAGCAGGCATCCGCAGGGTTCTGGTTCACCCCTCCACTTT. Its translation is CASRHPQGSGSPLHF.

This clonotype showed up just a few times. The chain is built from TRBV5-1 and TRBJ1-3, with 8 bases lining up with TRBD1. After removal of 0 bases from V and 4 bases from J, the junction contained 3 bases not matched to a gene. The germline V gene has CDR1 SGHRS and CDR2 YFSETQ. The CDR3 sequence is 15 residues long. In nucleotides, the CDR3 is TGCGCCAGCAGCTTGGACCGGGACAGGGGAAACACCATATATTTT. This encodes CASSLDRDRGNTIYF.

The V call is TRBV13, the J call TRBJ2-3; TRBD2 matches 8 bases. The CDR3 loop spans 15 amino acids. V was pared by 5 bases and J by 0 bases, with 4 bases of the junction left unmatched. CDR1 is PRHDT and CDR2 is FYEKMQ in the germline V gene (reference sequence). This CDR3 reads CASSILAGSTDTQYF. CDR3 sequence (DNA): TGTGCCAGCAGCATCCTAGCGGGCAGCACAGATACGCAGTATTTT. Complete variable domain (other parts from reference TRBV13 and TRBJ2-3): AAGVIQSPRHLIKEKRETATLKCYPIPRHDTVYWYQQGPGQDPQFLISFYEKMQSDKGSIPDRFSAQQFSDYHSELNMSSLELGDSALYFCASSILAGSTDTQYFGPGTRLTVL.

This clonotype has just a few counts. The rearrangement uses TRBV7-9 and TRBJ1-2; D is unresolved. The CDR3 is 15 residues long. Germline lookup yields CDR1 SEHNR and CDR2 FQNEAQ (reference sequence). The V and J ends lost 7 bases and 2 bases respectively, with 17 bases between them. The CDR3 coding sequence is TGTGCCAGCACCGACCTAGCCCATTGGAACTATGGCTACACCTTC. Amino acids: CASTDLAHWNYGYTF. Full variable domain (remainder filled in from reference TRBV7-9 and TRBJ1-2): DTGVSQNPRHKITKRGQNVTFRCDPISEHNRLYWYRQTLGQGPEFLTYFQNEAQLEKSRLLSDRFSAERPKGSFSTLEIQRTEQGDSAMYLCASTDLAHWNYGYTFGSGTRLTVV.

This clonotype was seen only a few times. The rearrangement uses TRBV6-2 or TRBV6-3 and TRBJ2-7; D unclear. V was trimmed by 4 bases and J by 0 bases, leaving 7 bases between them. The CDR3 has 13 amino acids. Germline CDR1 is MNHEY and CDR2 is SVGEGT. This chain's CDR3 is CASSSGNSYEQYV. CDR3 nucleotides: TGTGCCAGCAGTTCGGGCAACTCCTACGAGCAGTACGTC.

The chain uses TRBV13 and TRBJ1-1, with D possibly matching TRBD1 (6 bases). Germline values: CDR1 PRHDT, CDR2 FYEKMQ (reference sequence). The V gene lost 1 base and the J gene lost 4 bases, with 13 bases spanning the gap. There are 15 residues in the CDR3. The CDR3 reads CASSLATGSGTEAFF. In nucleotides, the CDR3 is TGTGCCAGCAGCTTAGCCACAGGGTCGGGCACTGAAGCTTTCTTT. Full variable domain (missing parts from reference TRBV13 and TRBJ1-1): AAGVIQSPRHLIKEKRETATLKCYPIPRHDTVYWYQQGPGQDPQFLISFYEKMQSDKGSIPDRFSAQQFSDYHSELNMSSLELGDSALYFCASSLATGSGTEAFFGQGTRLTVV.

The rearrangement joins TRBV4-1 to TRBJ1-1, with 7 nucleotides matching TRBD1. The CDR3 is made up of 17 amino acids. V trimming: 5 bases; J trimming: 1 base; junction bases outside the gene matches: 13. Germline-derived CDR1 and CDR2 are MGHRA and YSYEKL. The DNA for the CDR3 is TGCGCCAGCAGCACCTTGCAGGGGGGTCGCAAGAACACTGAAGCTTTCTTT. This encodes CASSTLQGGRKNTEAFF.

This clonotype was recorded a few times. The chain carries TRBV6-5 and TRBJ2-4; 7 nucleotides agree with TRBD1. Trimming cost V 6 bases and J 1 base; bases outside gene matches: 6. This CDR3 comprises 15 residues. CDR1 is MNHEY, CDR2 SVGAGI, per germline. The DNA for the CDR3 is TGTGCCAGCAGCACACAGGGGACGGCCAAAAACATTCAGTACTTC. This codes for CASSTQGTAKNIQYF.

This rearrangement joins TRBV2 to TRBJ2-2; TRBD1 is a possible D gene (6 bases). Per the germline V gene, CDR1 is SNHLY and CDR2 is FYNNEI. The CDR3 has 17 amino acids. The V end lost 5 bases, the J end lost 1 base, and 17 bases lay between the germline ends. In nucleotides, the CDR3 is TGTGCCAGCAGTCGGACAGAACCTCCTCTGAACACCGGGGAGCTGTTTTTT. Its translation is CASSRTEPPLNTGELFF.

This sequence joins TRBV11-2 and TRBJ2-3; TRBD1 matches 8 bases. Trimming removed 3 bases from V and 0 bases from J; junction bases left unmatched: 8. The CDR3 extends over 17 amino acids. Germline values: CDR1 SGHAT, CDR2 FQNNGV. The CDR3 loop is CASSFPKQGVSTDTQYF. The CDR3 DNA reads TGTGCCAGCAGCTTCCCTAAACAGGGGGTGAGCACAGATACGCAGTATTTT.

V and J are TRBV7-6 and TRBJ2-7; possibly TRBD2 for D (5 bases). Trimming pared 3 bases from V and 7 bases from J, leaving 10 bases between. In germline, CDR1 is SGHVS, CDR2 FNYEAQ. The CDR3 consists of 12 residues. DNA of the CDR3: TGTGCCAGCAGCTTGGGCCGCGGGGAGCAGTACGTC. Translated: CASSLGRGEQYV.

This clonotype turned up a few times. The rearrangement uses TRBV6-5 and TRBJ1-6, with a possible D match to TRBD1 (5 bases). V was shortened by 2 bases and J by 10 bases, with 9 bases between the two germline ends. CDR3 length: 13 amino acids. CDR1 is MNHEY and CDR2 is SVGAGI in the germline V gene. CDR3 coding DNA: TGTGCCAGCAGTTACCGGGGCGGCTCACCCCTCCACTTT. Amino acids: CASSYRGGSPLHF.

This clonotype was counted only a few times. This rearrangement joins TRBV4-2 to TRBJ1-1; 7 bases align to TRBD1. From germline, CDR1 is LGHNA and CDR2 YNFKEQ. The CDR3 length is 17 residues. Trimming at V came to 0 bases and at J to 0 bases, leaving 7 bases not matched to a gene. In DNA form, the CDR3 reads TGTGCCAGCAGCCAAGATTCCACAGGGGTGGTGAACACTGAAGCTTTCTTT. It specifies CASSQDSTGVVNTEAFF.